One and the same sample provided the 17 T cell receptor beta chains below, sequenced in a study of response to subunit inactivated influenza vaccine. TCRdb recomputed calls from the RT-PCR reads with MiXCR, one row per CDR3 protein. The sample includes 530,000 or so distinct CDR3 sequences, 12% to 15% of them seen just once. The sequencing here drew on PBMCs from blood, taken roughly 13 days after vaccination. The receptors come from a man in his forties or fifties who received an inactivated influenza vaccine.

This clonotype was seen a few times. The J gene is TRBJ1-1, the V gene TRBV12-3 or TRBV12-4; D not certain. The CDR3 has 15 amino acids. The V end lost 6 bases, the J end lost 3 bases, and 17 bases lay between the germline ends. The CDR3 here is CASSPISKTDTEAFF. The CDR3 bases are TGTGCCAGCAGCCCGATATCAAAGACTGACACTGAAGCTTTCTTT.

V gene TRBV3-1 combines with J gene TRBJ2-2, with 7 bases aligning to TRBD1. The junction had 3 bases not matched to a gene; V was cut back by 0 bases and J by 2 bases. Per germline, CDR1 LGHDT and CDR2 YNNKEL (reference sequence). The CDR3 has 16 residues. The DNA of the CDR3 is TGTGCCAGCAGCCAAGAATGGGACAGTAACACCGGGGAGCTGTTTTTT. As protein: CASSQEWDSNTGELFF. The full variable domain, completed using reference TRBV3-1 and TRBJ2-2, is DTAVSQTPKYLVTQMGNDKSIKCEQNLGHDTMYWYKQDSKKFLKIMFSYNNKELIINETVPNRFSPKSPDKAHLNLHINSLELGDSAVYFCASSQEWDSNTGELFFGEGSRLTVL.

The chain recombines TRBV7-9 with TRBJ2-1; D is ambiguous. This CDR3 has 13 residues. Germline V CDR1 and CDR2: SEHNR, FQNEAQ (reference sequence). V shed 5 bases and J shed 5 bases, with 10 bases lying between them. The CDR3 is CASSKSGDNEQFF. The CDR3 DNA reads as TGTGCCAGCAGCAAATCAGGTGACAATGAGCAGTTCTTC.

The rearrangement joins TRBV24-1 to TRBJ2-7; 14 nucleotides agree with TRBD2. The V gene end was trimmed by 7 bases and the J gene end by 5 bases; junction bases not matched to a gene: 3. Germline CDR1 reads KGHDR; CDR2 reads SFDVKD. The CDR3 spans 14 residues. CDR3 bases: TGTGCCACCAGGGGACTAGCGGGAGTGCACGAGCAGTACTTC. Amino acids: CATRGLAGVHEQYF.

This clonotype was seen more than once but under ten times. This chain joins TRBV15 and TRBJ2-7; D gene unclear. The V and J ends lost 4 bases and 1 base respectively, with 8 bases between them. The CDR3 totals 13 residues. Germline V lookup: CDR1 LNHNV, CDR2 YYDKDF (reference sequence). DNA for the CDR3: TGTGCCACCAGCACTAGGGTGTCCTACGAGCAGTACTTC. It encodes CATSTRVSYEQYF.

This clonotype was detected many times. The chain recombines TRBV10-3 with TRBJ2-5; 10 nucleotides match TRBD2. The V and J ends lost 10 bases and 5 bases, in that order; junction bases with no gene match: 4. Germline V gene sequence: CDR1 ENHRY, CDR2 SYGVKD. The CDR3 length is 12 residues. CDR3 DNA: TGTGCCACCGGGACTAGCGTCGAGACCCAGTACTTC. Protein: CATGTSVETQYF.

The chain couples TRBV5-1 to TRBJ2-7; tentative D call: TRBD2 (6 bases). This CDR3 spans 19 amino acids. Trimming stripped 1 base from V and 2 bases from J, with 25 bases between. The germline gives CDR1 SGHRS, CDR2 YFSETQ. CDR3 amino acids: CASSLRSTLGGEKPYEQYF. Written as DNA, the CDR3 is TGCGCCAGCAGCTTGCGATCCACGCTGGGCGGGGAGAAGCCCTACGAGCAGTACTTC. The complete variable domain, with remaining parts taken from reference TRBV5-1 and TRBJ2-7, reads KAGVTQTPRYLIKTRGQQVTLSCSPISGHRSVSWYQQTPGQGLQFLFEYFSETQRNKGNFPGRFSGRQFSNSRSEMNVSTLELGDSALYLCASSLRSTLGGEKPYEQYFGPGTRLTVT.

The CDR3 DNA reads as TGTGCCATCAGTGTGGGACTAGCGGGAACCGGGGAGCTGTTTTTT. Residues: CAISVGLAGTGELFF. The rearrangement links TRBV10-3 to TRBJ2-2; 13 bases map to TRBD2. CDR1 is ENHRY, CDR2 SYGVKD, per germline. V lost 4 bases and J lost 5; bases outside the gene matches: 1. This CDR3 has 15 residues.

Ten or more counts support this clonotype. The chain has TRBV5-1 and TRBJ2-5, with D possibly being TRBD2 (5 bases). The CDR3 is made up of 13 amino acids. Germline values: CDR1 SGHRS, CDR2 YFSETQ. V shed 3 bases and J shed 7 bases, with 13 bases lying between them. The CDR3 DNA reads TGCGCCAGCAGCTCCCATGATGGAGGGACCCAGTACTTC. This encodes CASSSHDGGTQYF.

The CDR3 bases are TGTGCCAGCAACCGGGTTTACGCTGAAGCTTTCTTT. This sequence encodes CASNRVYAEAFF. This chain links TRBV27 with TRBJ1-1, with D hard to call. CDR1 and CDR2 (germline): MNHEY, SMNVEV (reference sequence). The CDR3 contains 12 residues. V dropped 7 bases and J dropped 6 bases, with 12 bases sitting between them.

A few counts support this clonotype. This chain joins TRBV10-3 and TRBJ2-3; 9 bases are shared with TRBD2. The CDR3 sequence is 15 residues long. Germline assignment: CDR1 ENHRY and CDR2 SYGVKD. V shed 10 bases, J shed 5 bases, and the junction held 13 bases outside the gene matches. The chain's CDR3 is CATQGGRGSKDTQYF. CDR3 in DNA: TGTGCCACCCAAGGCGGGAGGGGTTCAAAAGATACGCAGTATTTT.

The chain recombines TRBV20-1 with TRBJ2-6; maybe TRBD1 (6 bases). The V and J ends lost 6 bases and 0 bases respectively, with 12 bases between them. Germline CDR1 DFQATT, CDR2 SNEGSKA (reference sequence). There are 15 residues in the CDR3. The CDR3 loop is CSAETGTSGANVLTF. The CDR3 DNA follows: TGCAGTGCAGAAACAGGGACCTCTGGGGCCAACGTCCTGACTTTC.

This clonotype has just a few counts. The chain carries TRBV7-3 and TRBJ1-3; TRBD1 matches at 8 bases. Germline CDR1 is SGHTA and CDR2 is FQGTGA. The CDR3 covers 16 residues. Trimming at V came to 3 bases and at J to 0 bases, leaving 4 bases not matched to a gene. Here the CDR3 DNA reads TGTGCCAGCAGCTTGGAGACAGGGGTCTCTGGAAACACCATATATTTT. Encoded protein: CASSLETGVSGNTIYF.

This clonotype was picked up a small number of times. The gene calls are TRBV29-1 and TRBJ2-1; 7 bases align to TRBD2. The CDR3 runs 14 residues. Germline CDR1 is SQVTM and CDR2 is ANQGSEA. V lost 5 bases and J lost 4; bases outside the gene matches: 8. This CDR3 reads CSVRNAGEYNEQFF. CDR3 in DNA: TGCAGCGTTCGAAACGCGGGAGAGTACAATGAGCAGTTCTTC.

The rearrangement links TRBV7-9 to TRBJ1-2; 8 bases line up with TRBD1. Trimming cost V 3 bases and J 4 bases; bases outside gene matches: 13. Germline lookup yields CDR1 SEHNR and CDR2 FQNEAQ (reference sequence). The CDR3 loop spans 17 amino acids. The CDR3 coding sequence is TGTGCCAGCAGCTTCCCAGGGGGCCCCTCGAATACCTATGGCTACACCTTC. This codes for CASSFPGGPSNTYGYTF. Together with reference TRBV7-9 and TRBJ1-2, the CDR3 gives the full variable domain: DTGVSQNPRHKITKRGQNVTFRCDPISEHNRLYWYRQTLGQGPEFLTYFQNEAQLEKSRLLSDRFSAERPKGSFSTLEIQRTEQGDSAMYLCASSFPGGPSNTYGYTFGSGTRLTVV.

This clonotype was counted only a few times. The J gene is TRBJ2-4, the V gene TRBV7-9; perhaps TRBD2 as D (5 bases). The germline gives CDR1 SEHNR, CDR2 FQNEAQ (reference sequence). This CDR3 region has 16 residues. V was shortened by 5 bases and J by 1 base, with 15 bases between the two germline ends. The CDR3 DNA is TGTGCCAGCAGCCCATCTCCTCGAGGGGCCAAAAACATTCAGTACTTC. It translates to CASSPSPRGAKNIQYF. Based on the CDR3 plus reference TRBV7-9 and TRBJ2-4, the full variable domain is DTGVSQNPRHKITKRGQNVTFRCDPISEHNRLYWYRQTLGQGPEFLTYFQNEAQLEKSRLLSDRFSAERPKGSFSTLEIQRTEQGDSAMYLCASSPSPRGAKNIQYFGAGTRLSVL.

The rearrangement links TRBV20-1 to TRBJ2-1; D not resolved. The length of the CDR3 is 17 residues. Germline V gene data show CDR1 as DFQATT and CDR2 as SNEGSKA (reference sequence). V lost 6 bases, J lost 2 bases, and 23 bases lay in between. The CDR3: CSATLTSAFHTYNEQFF. CDR3 DNA sequence: TGCAGTGCCACTCTGACGTCAGCTTTCCACACCTACAATGAGCAGTTCTTC.